This is a list of T cell receptor beta chains from one sample in a study of shared clonotypes between healthy human individuals. Assay: immunoSEQ multiplex PCR; the TCRdb copy retains only in-frame clones and omits some. The data contain 550,000 to 650,000 clones, about 96% of them seen just once; the ten biggest clones take up about 0.11%. Sequencing used naive CD8+ T cells sorted from blood. The receptors come from a woman aged 25 to 39 in good health. Both conserved end residues are part of each CDR3. Each record gives: D gene, clone size, J gene, V gene, CDR3 DNA, CDR3 protein. The D gene is left open where the match is weak. Clone size appears in some rows only: once, few, many, or a class for an expanded clone.

.	once	TRBJ2-7	TRBV13	TGTGCCAGCAGCTCCGGGCTGAGCGAGCAGTACTTC	CASSSGLSEQYF
.	.	TRBJ1-5	TRBV2	TGTGCCAGCAATGAGGGAGTGTTGAGCAATCAGCCCCAGCATTTT	CASNEGVLSNQPQHF
TRBD1	.	TRBJ2-5	TRBV5-1	TGCGCCAGCAGTTTGGACAGGGGTCGAGAGACCCAGTACTTC	CASSLDRGRETQYF
TRBD2	once	TRBJ2-1	TRBV6-1	TGTGCCAGCAGTGAATGGGCTAGCGGGAGTTACAATGAGCAGTTCTTC	CASSEWASGSYNEQFF
.	.	TRBJ2-7	TRBV6-5	TGTGCCAGCAGTTACGCGGGGTACGAGCAGTACTTC	CASSYAGYEQYF
.	.	TRBJ2-1	TRBV6-1	TGTGCCAGCAGTGCCTCGGAGGACTACTACTACAATGAGCAGTTCTTC	CASSASEDYYYNEQFF
TRBD2	.	TRBJ2-1	TRBV29-1	TGCAGCGTTGAAGGCGGCGGGGGATATTACAATGAGCAGTTCTTC	CSVEGGGGYYNEQFF
.	.	TRBJ2-1	TRBV19	TGTGCCAGTAGTATCAAACTAGTCTCCCGTGAGCAGTTCTTC	CASSIKLVSREQFF
.	.	TRBJ2-7	TRBV7-8	TGTGCCAGCAGCTCCCCACCTATTTCCTACGAGCAGTACTTC	CASSSPPISYEQYF
.	.	TRBJ1-1	TRBV30	TGTGCCTGGATTGGGGGAACTCACGGGATGAACACTGAAGCTTTCTTT	CAWIGGTHGMNTEAFF
.	once	TRBJ2-1	TRBV5-6	TGTGCCAGCAGCGAGGGTGCGGGCAGCTCCTACAATGAGCAGTTCTTC	CASSEGAGSSYNEQFF
.	.	TRBJ1-2	TRBV28	TGTGCCAGCAGGAATCAGGGGTTGGACTATGGCTACACCTTC	CASRNQGLDYGYTF
.	.	TRBJ1-1	TRBV7-9	TGTGCCAGCAGCTCGGCTGGGGGTAGCACTGAAGCTTTCTTT	CASSSAGGSTEAFF
TRBD1	.	TRBJ2-7	TRBV28	TGTGCCAGCAGCTCGGGACAGGGCTGGGACGAGCAGTACTTC	CASSSGQGWDEQYF